This is a list of T cell receptor beta chains from one sample in a study of T cell responses to AZD1222 COVID-19 vaccine. Here immunoSEQ multiplex PCR was the method, and the copy in TCRdb shows in-frame clones only, minus some. The sample has about 97,000 clones, around 88% seen once. Sequencing was performed on peripheral blood, taken on day 0 of AZD1222 vaccination. These receptor sequences come from an adult in good health. CDR3s include the opening cysteine and the closing phenylalanine or tryptophan. The order of the fields is V gene, clone size, J gene, D gene, CDR3 protein, CDR3 DNA. A D gene is named only where the DNA matches it firmly. Size is stated for part of the rows, as once, few or many counts, or as a class when the clone is expanded.

>TRBV21-1|NA|TRBJ2-7|NA
CARDRDRANYEQYF
TGTGCCAGGGATAGGGACAGGGCAAACTACGAGCAGTACTTC
>TRBV29-1|NA|TRBJ2-1|NA
CSVRDSTYEQFF
TGCAGCGTCCGGGACTCCACATATGAGCAGTTCTTC
>TRBV19|NA|TRBJ1-2|NA
CASTSGRDYGYTF
TGTGCCAGTACCTCAGGCAGGGACTATGGCTACACCTTC
>TRBV12-3/TRBV12-4|NA|TRBJ1-2|NA
CASSFTATRGYTF
TGTGCCAGCAGTTTTACGGCCACCAGAGGCTACACCTTC
>TRBV3-1/TRBV3-2|NA|TRBJ1-5|NA
CASSQEGQPQHF
TGTGCCAGCAGCCAAGAGGGGCAGCCCCAGCATTTT
>TRBV18|NA|TRBJ1-3|NA
CASSSDSLQNTIYF
TGTGCCAGCTCATCGGACAGTCTACAGAACACCATATATTTT
>TRBV5-4|NA|TRBJ1-6|NA
CASSLVGSNNSPLHF
TGTGCCAGCAGCTTGGTCGGCAGTAACAATTCACCCCTCCACTTT
>TRBV6-6|NA|TRBJ1-5|NA
CASKTGDNQPQHF
TGTGCCAGCAAGACGGGGGACAATCAGCCCCAGCATTTT
>TRBV7-2|NA|TRBJ2-7|TRBD2
CASSLGTSGFEQYF
TGTGCCAGCAGCCTGGGGACTAGCGGTTTCGAGCAGTACTTC
>TRBV6-5|NA|TRBJ1-1|TRBD1
CASSPRTGAGTEAFF
TGTGCCAGCAGTCCACGGACAGGGGCGGGCACTGAAGCTTTCTTT
>TRBV6-5|few|TRBJ1-5|NA
CEGGGSNQPQHF
TGTGAAGGAGGGGGGAGCAATCAGCCCCAGCATTTT